The source of this T cell receptor (beta chain) is a study of cytomegalovirus exposure and HLA in healthy donors. Study conclusions and caveats: Researchers reported that a few CMV-associated chains were confirmed in vitro as CMV antigen-specific. Reports indicate that TCR beta sequences accurately predicted the HLA-A and HLA-B alleles of most subjects.

The PCR contained 60 Vbeta and 13 Jbeta primers. Using immunoSEQ multiplex PCR, the repertoire was profiled, and TCRdb retains in-frame clones only, with some absent. The sample includes about 160,000 clones. In regard to this clone: Its target is not known.

Trimming shortened V by 6 bases and J by 0 bases, and 25 bases separated the two germline ends. The CDR3 spans 19 residues. Germline CDR1 reads LGHNT; CDR2 reads FRNRAP. The gene calls are TRBV12-5 and TRBJ2-3, with D perhaps matching TRBD1 (5 bases). The receptor comes from a woman in her sixties in good health and CMV-seronegative. The sequenced sample consisted of PBMCs. The CDR3 sequence is CASGFEQKDIVSSTDTQYF. CDR3 coding DNA: TGTGCTAGTGGCTTTGAACAAAAGGACATTGTGTCTAGCACAGATACGCAGTATTTT. The full variable domain, its missing parts supplied by reference TRBV12-5 and TRBJ2-3, is DARVTQTPRHKVTEMGQEVTMRCQPILGHNTVFWYRQTMMQGLELLAYFRNRAPLDDSGMPKDRFSAEMPDATLATLKIQPSEPRDSAVYFCASGFEQKDIVSSTDTQYFGPGTRLTVL.